The clone carrying this TCR beta chain was seen more than once but under ten times. No antigen is known for it. V was pared by 5 bases and J by 1 base, with 15 bases between. The CDR3 extends over 16 amino acids. The data originate from a study of post-analysis software for immune sequencing data. Study outcomes and limitations: Roughly five TRBV segments occurring more often in patients than controls included TRBV5-6, TRBV5-1 and TRBV20-1.

TCR beta cDNA libraries included unique molecular identifiers. TCRdb re-called the PCR reads with MiXCR, one entry per CDR3 protein. Here the sample spans around 400,000 distinct CDR3 sequences, roughly 40% being singletons. The chain combines TRBV12-3 or TRBV12-4 with TRBJ2-1, with D unresolved. Input material: blood. This TCR came from a girl aged 2-10 years with multiple sclerosis. The CDR3 loop is CASSQATGRSYNEQFF. In nucleotides, the CDR3 is TGTGCCAGCAGTCAGGCAACGGGTAGGTCCTACAATGAGCAGTTCTTC.